What follows are 28 T cell receptor beta chains derived from one specimen sequenced in a study of cytomegalovirus exposure and HLA in healthy donors. Libraries were prepared by immunoSEQ multiplex PCR; TCRdb keeps only in-frame clonotypes and omits some of them. The table has around 69,000 clones, roughly 95% seen once. The material sequenced was PBMCs. These receptors all stem from a woman younger than 35 in good health and CMV-seropositive.

There are a few counts of this clone. The rearrangement links TRBV7-2 to TRBJ1-5; a possible D gene is TRBD1 (6 bases). The germline V gene has CDR1 SGHTA and CDR2 FQGNSA. Trimming took off 4 bases at V and 0 bases at J, with 10 bases between the two ends. CDR3 size: 15 residues. The CDR3 DNA sequence: TGTGCCAGCAGCTCCCAGGGGTTTAGCAATCAGCCCCAGCATTTT. It specifies CASSSQGFSNQPQHF.

The rearrangement links TRBV19 to TRBJ2-3; possible D gene TRBD1, 5 bases. Germline-derived CDR1 and CDR2 are LNHDA and SQIVND (reference sequence). V lost 5 bases and J 7 bases, leaving 10 bases between the germline ends. The CDR3 covers 12 residues. The CDR3 DNA sequence: TGTGCCAGTAGTCTTCAGGGAAATACGCAGTATTTT. Translating it yields CASSLQGNTQYF.

This clone was counted only a few times. The chain uses TRBV6-4 and TRBJ2-3, with 10 nucleotides matching TRBD2. This CDR3 is built from 14 residues. Germline V gene sequence: CDR1 MRHNA, CDR2 SNTAGT. V was pared by 2 bases and J by 4 bases, with 0 bases of the junction left unmatched. The CDR3, as DNA: TGTGCCAGCAGTGACGGGACTAGCGCAGATACGCAGTATTTT. The encoded protein is CASSDGTSADTQYF.

In its sample, this clone was seen once. The chain joins TRBV7-9 to TRBJ1-1; TRBD1 is a possible D gene (5 bases). Germline lookup yields CDR1 SEHNR and CDR2 FQNEAQ (reference sequence). This CDR3 contains 13 residues. V was cut by 5 bases and J by 5 bases, with 12 bases left in between. CDR3 sequence: CASSPPGGTEAFF. The CDR3, as DNA: TGTGCCAGCAGCCCCCCCGGGGGGACTGAAGCTTTCTTT.

The chain links TRBV20-1 to TRBJ1-1; no definite D call. Germline V CDR1 and CDR2: DFQATT, SNEGSKA (reference sequence). The CDR3 sequence is 11 residues long. The CDR3 coding sequence is TGCAGAGCGGACCTGAACACTGAAGCTTTCTTT. Amino acid sequence: CRADLNTEAFF.

The chain recombines TRBV6-6 with TRBJ2-2, with 11 bases lining up with TRBD1. The V and J ends lost 3 bases and 4 bases, in that order; junction bases with no gene match: 1. This CDR3 has 15 amino acids. The germline CDR1 and CDR2 sequences are MNHNY and SVGAGI (reference sequence). CDR3 region: CASSYGTGGTGELFF. The CDR3 DNA sequence: TGTGCCAGCAGTTATGGGACAGGGGGCACCGGGGAGCTGTTTTTT.

CDR3: CASSAGRYEQYF. In DNA form, the CDR3 reads TGTGCCAGCAGCGCGGGCAGGTACGAGCAGTACTTC. The rearrangement uses TRBV5-8 and TRBJ2-7, with D possibly matching TRBD2 (5 bases). CDR3 length: 12 amino acids. CDR1 SGHTS and CDR2 YDEGEE come from the germline V gene. V was cut by 4 bases and J by 4 bases, with 9 bases left in between.

The J gene is TRBJ1-3, the V gene TRBV18; 8 bases fit TRBD1. Per germline, CDR1 KGHSH and CDR2 LQKENI. This CDR3 is 19 amino acids long. V was pared by 3 bases and J by 0 bases, with 13 bases of the junction left unmatched. The CDR3 coding sequence is TGTGCCAGCTCACCCCGACAGGGGCTTATATCAAGCTCTGGAAACACCATATATTTT. It is translated as CASSPRQGLISSSGNTIYF.

The V and J genes are TRBV28 and TRBJ1-2, with D maybe TRBD1 (5 bases). Germline lookup yields CDR1 MDHEN and CDR2 SYDVKM. This CDR3 is 20 amino acids long. The V end lost 1 base, the J end lost 0 bases, and 24 bases lay between the germline ends. This CDR3 is CASSLSSPIPRREANYGYTF. CDR3 in DNA: TGTGCCAGCAGTTTATCCTCACCCATCCCCCGCAGGGAAGCTAACTATGGCTACACCTTC.

The rearrangement joins TRBV2 to TRBJ2-1, with 9 bases matching TRBD2. The trim removed 1 base at V and 5 bases at J, leaving 6 bases unmatched. Germline CDR1 reads SNHLY; CDR2 reads FYNNEI. This CDR3 spans 16 amino acids. As DNA, the CDR3 is TGTGCCAGCAGTGAAGTGAAGGTAGCGGGGGACAATGAGCAGTTCTTC. Translating gives CASSEVKVAGDNEQFF. Combining the CDR3 with reference TRBV2 and TRBJ2-1 gives the whole variable domain EPEVTQTPSHQVTQMGQEVILRCVPISNHLYFYWYRQILGQKVEFLVSFYNNEISEKSEIFDDQFSVERPDGSNFTLKIRSTKLEDSAMYFCASSEVKVAGDNEQFFGPGTRLTVL.

J is TRBJ2-3 and V is TRBV21-1; TRBD1, the table's D call, lacks a check against the DNA. TRBV21-1 is given as a pseudogene. The CDR3 covers 15 residues. The CDR3 sequence is CASSKRGQGADTQYF. The CDR3 nucleotides are TGTGCCAGCAGCAAAAGGGGACAGGGGGCAGATACGCAGTATTTT.

The rearrangement joins TRBV6-1 to TRBJ1-4; weak D call: TRBD1 (5 bases). Per germline, CDR1 MNHNS and CDR2 SASEGT. This CDR3 is built from 15 residues. V shed 3 bases and J shed 4 bases, with 12 bases lying between them. The CDR3 sequence: CASSDSTALNEKLFF. The DNA for the CDR3 is TGTGCCAGCAGTGACTCGACAGCCCTTAATGAAAAACTGTTTTTT.

The V and J genes are TRBV7-9 and TRBJ2-7; tentative D call: TRBD2 (5 bases). Per the germline V gene, CDR1 is SEHNR and CDR2 is FQNEAQ (reference sequence). This CDR3 contains 14 residues. V shed 1 base and J shed 2 bases, with 9 bases lying between them. The CDR3 DNA reads as TGTGCCAGCAGCTTAGGAGCGGAGGCCTACGAGCAGTACTTC. Translation: CASSLGAEAYEQYF.

This clone was found once. V and J are TRBV30 and TRBJ1-2; D may be TRBD1 (5 bases). Trimming stripped 1 base from V and 6 bases from J, with 15 bases between. This CDR3 comprises 14 residues. CDR1 and CDR2 (germline): GTSNPN, SVGIG (reference sequence). The CDR3 reads CAWSEAGIKDGYTF. The CDR3 region has the DNA TGTGCCTGGAGTGAGGCAGGGATAAAGGATGGCTACACCTTC.

V usage is TRBV7-8 and J usage is TRBJ2-7; 8 bases line up with TRBD1. Germline CDR1 SGHVS, CDR2 FQNEAQ. This CDR3 has 14 amino acids. Unmatched junction bases numbered 7, after V lost 5 bases and J lost 4 bases. The CDR3 reads CASSPGDRGYEQYF. In nucleotides, the CDR3 is TGTGCCAGCAGCCCCGGTGACAGGGGATACGAGCAGTACTTC.

The chain recombines TRBV6-1 with TRBJ2-1; D possibly corresponds to TRBD1 (5 bases). The germline CDR1 and CDR2 sequences are MNHNS and SASEGT. Trimming left V 1 base short and J 9 bases short, with 10 bases between. The CDR3 totals 13 residues. The CDR3 DNA reads as TGTGCCAGCAGTGAAGGCAGGGCCTTTGAGCAGTTCTTC. Amino acid sequence: CASSEGRAFEQFF.

In its sample, this clone was seen once. This rearrangement joins TRBV12-2 to TRBJ2-3; TRBD1, the table's D call, lacks a check against the DNA. TRBV12-2 is a recognized pseudogene. CDR3 length equals 15 residues. CDR3 nucleotide sequence: TGTGCAAGTCGCTTCTCCGGACAGGGCACAGATACGCAGTATTTT. Its translation is CASRFSGQGTDTQYF.

The sample holds one count of this clone. The chain employs TRBV7-2 and TRBJ1-4, with 7 bases aligning to TRBD1. The V segment lost 5 bases and the J segment 8 bases; nucleotides outside the gene matches: 8. The CDR3 has 14 amino acids. Germline V gene lookup returns CDR1 SGHTA and CDR2 FQGNSA. The CDR3: CASSPRGRMEKLFF. CDR3 nucleotide sequence: TGTGCCAGCAGCCCCAGGGGGAGAATGGAAAAACTGTTTTTT.

The chain employs TRBV4-2 and TRBJ2-1, with D possibly being TRBD2 (6 bases). The CDR3 consists of 16 residues. Germline-derived CDR1 and CDR2 are LGHNA and YNFKEQ. V dropped 4 bases and J dropped 2 bases, with 15 bases sitting between them. CDR3 in DNA: TGTGCCAGCAGCCGCGAACGGGAGATCACCTACAATGAGCAGTTCTTC. It codes for CASSREREITYNEQFF.

A note on this clone: Other DNA sequences of this sample code for an identical CDR3. The V gene is TRBV28, the J gene TRBJ1-5, with 10 bases fitting TRBD1. Germline V gives CDR1 MDHEN, CDR2 SYDVKM. The trim removed 6 bases at V and 7 bases at J, leaving 9 bases unmatched. The CDR3 contains 15 residues. The CDR3 nucleotides read TGTGCCAGCAGAACCCGGGACAGGGGAAGCCAGCCCCAGCATTTT. Protein product: CASRTRDRGSQPQHF.

The chain uses TRBV18 and TRBJ2-3, with 8 bases lining up with TRBD1. In germline, CDR1 is KGHSH, CDR2 LQKENI. Trimming cost V 2 bases and J 1 base; bases outside gene matches: 5. This CDR3 comprises 16 residues. The CDR3 spells CASSPGTGWGTDTQYF. CDR3 in DNA: TGTGCCAGCTCACCAGGGACAGGCTGGGGCACAGATACGCAGTATTTT.

This clone was seen only once. V gene TRBV19 combines with J gene TRBJ2-1, with D hard to call. The CDR3 runs to 12 residues. Germline loops: CDR1 LNHDA, CDR2 SQIVND (reference sequence). V gave up 3 bases and J gave up 7 bases, with 7 bases separating them. The CDR3 protein is CASSILGNEQFF. DNA for the CDR3: TGTGCCAGTAGTATCCTAGGAAATGAGCAGTTCTTC.

The chain uses TRBV7-9 and TRBJ2-1; 10 nucleotides match TRBD1. The CDR3 extends over 12 amino acids. The V gene's germline CDR1 is SEHNR and CDR2 FQNEAQ (reference sequence). The trim removed 4 bases at V and 13 bases at J, leaving 4 bases unmatched. The CDR3 coding sequence is TGTGCCAGCAGCTCTCGGGACAGGGGACAGTTCTTC. Amino acid sequence: CASSSRDRGQFF.

The CDR3: CASSARVGRTEAFF. CDR3 in DNA: TGCGCCAGCAGCGCCCGGGTCGGGAGAACTGAAGCTTTCTTT. This rearrangement joins TRBV5-1 to TRBJ1-1; no clear D. CDR3 length equals 14 residues. Germline loops: CDR1 SGHRS, CDR2 YFSETQ. The V gene lost 4 bases and the J gene lost 5 bases, with 15 bases spanning the gap.

V gene TRBV5-5 combines with J gene TRBJ2-1; TRBD2 matches 8 bases. V lost 6 bases to trimming and J lost 5 bases; unmatched junction nucleotides: 10. Germline loops: CDR1 SGHKS, CDR2 YYEKEE (reference sequence). This CDR3 comprises 15 residues. The CDR3 spells CASIIRREANNEQFF. The CDR3 DNA reads TGTGCCAGCATTATTCGGCGGGAGGCCAACAATGAGCAGTTCTTC.

This rearrangement joins TRBV6-5 to TRBJ1-5; D is undetermined. With 0 bases removed from V and 0 bases from J, the gap between germline ends came to 6 bases. Germline V CDR1 and CDR2: MNHEY, SVGAGI. CDR3 length equals 15 residues. The CDR3 reads CASSYSPGSNQPQHF. In nucleotides, the CDR3 is TGTGCCAGCAGTTACTCCCCGGGTAGCAATCAGCCCCAGCATTTT.

The chain recombines TRBV7-3 with TRBJ1-6; no clear D. Trimming cost V 4 bases and J 8 bases, with 12 bases left between them. CDR3 length: 14 residues. The germline gives CDR1 SGHTA, CDR2 FQGTGA. The CDR3 loop is CASSSTGRDSPLHF. Written as DNA, the CDR3 is TGTGCCAGCAGCTCAACCGGGAGGGATTCACCCCTCCACTTT.

The genes are TRBV4-1 and TRBJ2-7; 14 bases are a match to TRBD2. Germline V CDR1 and CDR2: MGHRA, YSYEKL. V trimming: 5 bases; J trimming: 0 bases; junction bases outside the gene matches: 6. This CDR3 has 17 residues. The CDR3 loop reads CASSAGTSGSTSYEQYF. CDR3 coding DNA: TGCGCCAGCAGCGCCGGGACTAGCGGGAGTACCTCCTACGAGCAGTACTTC.